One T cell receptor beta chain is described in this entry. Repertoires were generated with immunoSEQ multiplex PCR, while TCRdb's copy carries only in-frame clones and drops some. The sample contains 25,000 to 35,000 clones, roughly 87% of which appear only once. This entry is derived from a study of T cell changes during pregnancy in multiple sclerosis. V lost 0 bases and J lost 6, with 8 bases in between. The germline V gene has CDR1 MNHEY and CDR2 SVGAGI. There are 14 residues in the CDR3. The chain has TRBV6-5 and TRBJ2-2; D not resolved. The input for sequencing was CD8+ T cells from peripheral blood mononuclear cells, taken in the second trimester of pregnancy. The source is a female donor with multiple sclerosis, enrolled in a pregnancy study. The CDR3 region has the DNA TGTGCCAGCAGTTACTCCCCGGAGTCCGGGGAGCTGTTTTTT. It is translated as CASSYSPESGELFF.